These 13 T cell receptor beta chains share one sample of origin, sequenced in a study of OX40 agonist ivuxolimab in advanced cancers. Sequencing was performed with immunoSEQ multiplex PCR; in TCRdb, only in-frame clones are kept and a portion is missing. In the table there are about 29,000 clones, approximately 79% of which are singletons. Sequenced here: CD4+ or CD8+ T cells sorted from blood, sampled in a trial of the OX40 agonist ivuxolimab. These receptor sequences come from an adult with an advanced solid tumor such as melanoma, head and neck, liver or kidney cancer.

The chain uses TRBV15 and TRBJ2-5; no clear D gene. Trimming stripped 1 base from V and 2 bases from J, with 11 bases between. The CDR3 runs 15 residues. Per germline, CDR1 LNHNV and CDR2 YYDKDF (reference sequence). The CDR3 region is CATSRGGGTQETQYF. The CDR3 nucleotides read TGTGCCACCAGCAGAGGAGGCGGAACTCAAGAGACCCAGTACTTC. The full variable domain, with the rest looked up from reference TRBV15 and TRBJ2-5, is DAMVIQNPRYQVTQFGKPVTLSCSQTLNHNVMYWYQQKSSQAPKLLFHYYDKDFNNEADTPDNFQSRRPNTSFCFLDIRSPGLGDTAMYLCATSRGGGTQETQYFGPGTRLLVL.

This clone appeared a few times. V is TRBV6-6 and J is TRBJ2-4; D tentatively reads TRBD1 or TRBD2 (5 bases each). This CDR3 has 13 residues. V was pared by 7 bases and J by 5 bases, with 12 bases between. CDR1 and CDR2 from the germline V gene are MNHNY and SVGAGI (reference sequence). The CDR3 DNA reads TGTGCCAGCACTCTGGGGGTGGAAAACATTCAGTACTTC. Translation: CASTLGVENIQYF.

The V and J genes are TRBV15 and TRBJ2-7, with 9 bases that match TRBD1. Looked up from germline, CDR1 is LNHNV and CDR2 is YYDKDF (reference sequence). The ends lost 3 bases at V and 1 base at J; junction bases unmatched: 1. The CDR3 runs to 14 residues. The CDR3 nucleotides read TGTGCCACCAGCAGGGACAGGGGTTCCTACGAGCAGTACTTC. Protein product: CATSRDRGSYEQYF. The entire variable domain, with the rest obtained from reference TRBV15 and TRBJ2-7, is as follows: DAMVIQNPRYQVTQFGKPVTLSCSQTLNHNVMYWYQQKSSQAPKLLFHYYDKDFNNEADTPDNFQSRRPNTSFCFLDIRSPGLGDTAMYLCATSRDRGSYEQYFGPGTRLTVT.

The chain links TRBV7-9 to TRBJ2-6; 8 nucleotides line up with TRBD1. Germline assignment: CDR1 SEHNR and CDR2 FQNEAQ (reference sequence). V lost 1 base, J lost 2 bases, and 10 bases stayed unmatched. The CDR3 loop spans 19 amino acids. CDR3 bases: TGTGCCAGCAGCTTAGGTTCCAGGGGGCCCGAAACTGGGGCCAACGTCCTGACTTTC. This sequence encodes CASSLGSRGPETGANVLTF.

This rearrangement joins TRBV7-9 to TRBJ2-5; TRBD1 is a possible D gene (6 bases). From germline, CDR1 is SEHNR and CDR2 FQNEAQ (reference sequence). Trimming pared 5 bases from V and 1 base from J, leaving 14 bases between. This CDR3 region has 15 residues. The CDR3 spells CASSPPRDTQETQYF. CDR3 DNA sequence: TGTGCCAGCAGCCCGCCCCGGGACACCCAAGAGACCCAGTACTTC.

This chain joins TRBV13 and TRBJ2-6, with D possibly matching TRBD2 (6 bases). V lost 10 bases, J lost 0 bases, and 13 bases lay in between. The CDR3 runs to 15 residues. Per the germline V gene, CDR1 is PRHDT and CDR2 is FYEKMQ (reference sequence). CDR3 amino acids: CATSSGVSGANVLTF. The CDR3 bases are TGTGCCACCTCTTCGGGGGTCTCTGGGGCCAACGTCCTGACTTTC.

This chain uses TRBV9 with TRBJ2-1; TRBD2 matches at 8 bases. The CDR3 totals 14 residues. From germline, CDR1 is SGDLS and CDR2 YYNGEE. Unmatched junction bases numbered 4, after V lost 2 bases and J lost 6 bases. The chain's CDR3 is CASSVGGGTNEQFF. In nucleotides, the CDR3 is TGTGCCAGCAGCGTTGGCGGGGGGACCAATGAGCAGTTCTTC.

Points on this clone: One end of the junction does not line up with germline, which may come from a read error. CDR3 loop: CSAEGLLAGGNYNEQFF. CDR3 in DNA: TGCAGCGCTGAAGGACTACTAGCGGGAGGGAACTACAATGAGCAGTTCTTC. The chain joins TRBV29-1 to TRBJ2-1, with 13 nucleotides matching TRBD2. Germline V CDR1 and CDR2: SQVTM, ANQGSEA. This CDR3 spans 17 amino acids.

The CDR3, as DNA: TGTGCCAGCAGCGTAGAACCAGGGGACCCGCAAGAGACCCAGTACTTC. Encoded protein: CASSVEPGDPQETQYF. The chain combines TRBV9 with TRBJ2-5, with D possibly matching TRBD1 (6 bases). CDR3 length: 16 amino acids. V lost 0 bases to trimming and J lost 2 bases, with 14 bases between them. CDR1 and CDR2 from the germline V gene are SGDLS and YYNGEE.

CDR3 sequence: CATSGTSGLGDEQFF. The CDR3 DNA sequence: TGTGCCACCAGCGGCACTAGCGGCCTCGGTGATGAGCAGTTCTTC. V gene TRBV15 combines with J gene TRBJ2-1, with TRBD2 identical over 8 bases. V lost 5 bases and J lost 8; bases outside the gene matches: 11. The CDR3 has 15 residues. Looked up from germline, CDR1 is LNHNV and CDR2 is YYDKDF (reference sequence). Together with reference TRBV15 and TRBJ2-1, the CDR3 gives the full variable domain: DAMVIQNPRYQVTQFGKPVTLSCSQTLNHNVMYWYQQKSSQAPKLLFHYYDKDFNNEADTPDNFQSRRPNTSFCFLDIRSPGLGDTAMYLCATSGTSGLGDEQFFGPGTRLTVL.

CDR3 residues: CASSQDGVGTEAFF. The CDR3 DNA reads as TGTGCCAGCAGCCAAGATGGGGTGGGAACTGAAGCTTTCTTT. The chain carries TRBV4-2 and TRBJ1-1; D gene unclear. CDR3 length: 14 amino acids. V gave up 0 bases and J gave up 5 bases, with 10 bases separating them. Germline-derived CDR1 and CDR2 are LGHNA and YNFKEQ.

The V and J genes are TRBV13 and TRBJ2-7; 7 nucleotides line up with TRBD2. V lost 5 bases and J lost 0; bases outside the gene matches: 7. Germline CDR1 and CDR2: PRHDT and FYEKMQ (reference sequence). CDR3 length: 15 amino acids. The CDR3 sequence is CASSLRGGSSYEQYF. In DNA, the CDR3 is TGTGCCAGCAGCCTTCGGGGAGGGTCCTCCTACGAGCAGTACTTC.

The rearrangement uses TRBV27 and TRBJ2-3; 7 nucleotides match TRBD2. The germline V gene has CDR1 MNHEY and CDR2 SMNVEV (reference sequence). CDR3 size: 13 residues. V was pared by 5 bases and J by 11 bases, with 10 bases of the junction left unmatched. The CDR3 region has the DNA TGTGCCAGCAGTCCAAACGGACTAGTGGTGCAGTATTTT. Amino acids: CASSPNGLVVQYF.